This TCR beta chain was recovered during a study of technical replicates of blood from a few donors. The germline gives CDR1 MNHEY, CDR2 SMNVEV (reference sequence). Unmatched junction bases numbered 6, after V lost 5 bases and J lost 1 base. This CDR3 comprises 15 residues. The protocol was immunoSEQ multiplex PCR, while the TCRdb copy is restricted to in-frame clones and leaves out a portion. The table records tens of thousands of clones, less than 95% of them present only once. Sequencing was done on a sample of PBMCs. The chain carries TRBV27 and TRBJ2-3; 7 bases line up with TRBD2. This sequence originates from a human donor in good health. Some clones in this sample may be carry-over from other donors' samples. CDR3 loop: CASSPVSGGTDTQYF. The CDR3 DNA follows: TGTGCCAGCAGTCCTGTGAGCGGGGGCACAGATACGCAGTATTTT.